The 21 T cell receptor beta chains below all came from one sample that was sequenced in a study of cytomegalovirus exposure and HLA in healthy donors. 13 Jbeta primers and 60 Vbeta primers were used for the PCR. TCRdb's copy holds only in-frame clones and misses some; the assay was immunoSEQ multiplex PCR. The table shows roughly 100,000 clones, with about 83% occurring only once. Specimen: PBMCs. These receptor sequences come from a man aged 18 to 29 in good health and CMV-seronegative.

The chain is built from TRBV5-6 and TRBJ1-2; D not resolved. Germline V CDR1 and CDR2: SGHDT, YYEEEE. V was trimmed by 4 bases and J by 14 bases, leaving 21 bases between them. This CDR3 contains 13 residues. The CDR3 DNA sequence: TGTGCCAGCAGCCGTATCGTCAGAGACGGGGAAACCTTC. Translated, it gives CASSRIVRDGETF.

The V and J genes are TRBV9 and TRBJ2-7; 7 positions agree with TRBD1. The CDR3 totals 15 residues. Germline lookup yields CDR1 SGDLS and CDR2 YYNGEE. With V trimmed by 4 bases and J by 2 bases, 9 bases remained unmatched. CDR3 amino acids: CASSPVPGQTYEQYF. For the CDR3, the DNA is TGTGCCAGCAGCCCAGTACCGGGACAGACCTACGAGCAGTACTTC.

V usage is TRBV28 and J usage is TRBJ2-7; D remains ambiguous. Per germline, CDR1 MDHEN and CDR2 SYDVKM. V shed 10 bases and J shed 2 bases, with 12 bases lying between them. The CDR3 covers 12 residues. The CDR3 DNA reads TGTGCCACCACTCCCAGGACCTACGAGCAGTACTTC. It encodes CATTPRTYEQYF.

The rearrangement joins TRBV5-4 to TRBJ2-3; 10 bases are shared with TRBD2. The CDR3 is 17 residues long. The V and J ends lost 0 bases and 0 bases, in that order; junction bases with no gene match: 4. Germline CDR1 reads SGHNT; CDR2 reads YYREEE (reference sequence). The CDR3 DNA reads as TGTGCCAGCAGCTTGGCGGGACTAGCGACTAGCACAGATACGCAGTATTTT. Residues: CASSLAGLATSTDTQYF.

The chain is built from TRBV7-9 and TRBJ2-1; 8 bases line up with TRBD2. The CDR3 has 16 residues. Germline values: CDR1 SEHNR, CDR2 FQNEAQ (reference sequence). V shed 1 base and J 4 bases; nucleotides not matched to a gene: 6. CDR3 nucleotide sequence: TGTGCCAGCAGCTTAGGCTCTAGCGGGTTATACAATGAGCAGTTCTTC. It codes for CASSLGSSGLYNEQFF.

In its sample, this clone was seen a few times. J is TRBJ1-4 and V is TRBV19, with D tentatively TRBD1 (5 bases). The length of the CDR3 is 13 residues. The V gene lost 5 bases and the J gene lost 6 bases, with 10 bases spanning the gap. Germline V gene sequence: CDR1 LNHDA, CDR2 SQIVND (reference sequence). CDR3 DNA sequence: TGTGCCAGTAGTGGGGCAGCCTATGAAAAACTGTTTTTT. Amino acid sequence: CASSGAAYEKLFF.

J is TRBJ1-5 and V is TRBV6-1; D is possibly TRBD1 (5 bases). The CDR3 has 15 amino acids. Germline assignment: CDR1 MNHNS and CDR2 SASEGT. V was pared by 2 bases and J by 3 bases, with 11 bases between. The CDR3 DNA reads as TGTGCCAGCAGTGAACAGGGTCCCCTCAATCAGCCCCAGCATTTT. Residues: CASSEQGPLNQPQHF.

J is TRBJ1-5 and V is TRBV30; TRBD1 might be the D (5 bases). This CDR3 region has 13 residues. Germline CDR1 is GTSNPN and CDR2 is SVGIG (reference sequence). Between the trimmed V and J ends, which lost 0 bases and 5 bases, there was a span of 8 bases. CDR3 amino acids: CAWSVGVDQPQHF. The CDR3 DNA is TGTGCCTGGAGTGTAGGGGTTGATCAGCCCCAGCATTTT.

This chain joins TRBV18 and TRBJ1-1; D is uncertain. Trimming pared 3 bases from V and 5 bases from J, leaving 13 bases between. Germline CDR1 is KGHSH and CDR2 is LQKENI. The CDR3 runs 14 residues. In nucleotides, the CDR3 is TGTGCCAGCTCACCCTTCTACGAAAATACTGAAGCTTTCTTT. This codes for CASSPFYENTEAFF.

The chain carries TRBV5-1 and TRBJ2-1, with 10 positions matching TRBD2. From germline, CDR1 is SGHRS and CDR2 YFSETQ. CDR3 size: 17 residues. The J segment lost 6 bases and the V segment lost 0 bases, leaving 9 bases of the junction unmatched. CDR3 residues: CASSLALSLAGANEQFF. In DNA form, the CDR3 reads TGCGCCAGCAGCTTGGCCCTGTCGCTAGCGGGAGCCAATGAGCAGTTCTTC.

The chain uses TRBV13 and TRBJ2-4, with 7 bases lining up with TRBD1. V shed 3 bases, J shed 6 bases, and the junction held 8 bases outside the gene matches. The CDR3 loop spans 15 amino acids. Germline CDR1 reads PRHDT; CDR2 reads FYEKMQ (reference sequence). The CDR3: CASSFFSTGRNIQYF. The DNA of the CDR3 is TGTGCCAGCAGCTTTTTTTCGACAGGGAGAAACATTCAGTACTTC.

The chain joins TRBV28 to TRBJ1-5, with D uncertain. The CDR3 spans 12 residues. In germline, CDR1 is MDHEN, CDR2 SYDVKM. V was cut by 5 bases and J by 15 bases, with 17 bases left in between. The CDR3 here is CASSLFQGGGHF. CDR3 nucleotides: TGTGCCAGCAGTCTATTCCAAGGAGGAGGGCATTTT. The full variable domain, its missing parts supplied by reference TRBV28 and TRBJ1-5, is DVKVTQSSRYLVKRTGEKVFLECVQDMDHENMFWYRQDPGLGLRLIYFSYDVKMKEKGDIPEGYSVSREKKERFSLILESASTNQTSMYLCASSLFQGGGHFGDGTRLSIL.

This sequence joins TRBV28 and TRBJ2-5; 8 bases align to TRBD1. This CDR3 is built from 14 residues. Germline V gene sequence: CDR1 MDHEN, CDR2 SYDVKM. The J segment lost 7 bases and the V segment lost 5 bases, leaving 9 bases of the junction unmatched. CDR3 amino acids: CASSPGQGSRTQYF. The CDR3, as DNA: TGTGCCAGCAGTCCCGGACAGGGCTCCCGGACCCAGTACTTC.

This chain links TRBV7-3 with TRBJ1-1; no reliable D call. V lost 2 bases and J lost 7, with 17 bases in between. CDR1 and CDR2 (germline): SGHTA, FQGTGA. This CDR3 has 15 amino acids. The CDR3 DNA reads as TGTGCCAGCAGCTTAGACCGTGACATAGGAGGTGAAGCTTTCTTT. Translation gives CASSLDRDIGGEAFF.

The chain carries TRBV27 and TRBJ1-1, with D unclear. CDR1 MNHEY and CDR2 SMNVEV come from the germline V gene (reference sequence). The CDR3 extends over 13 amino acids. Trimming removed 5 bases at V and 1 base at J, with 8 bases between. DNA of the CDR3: TGTGCCAGCAGTCTAATGTGGAACACTGAAGCTTTCTTT. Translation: CASSLMWNTEAFF.

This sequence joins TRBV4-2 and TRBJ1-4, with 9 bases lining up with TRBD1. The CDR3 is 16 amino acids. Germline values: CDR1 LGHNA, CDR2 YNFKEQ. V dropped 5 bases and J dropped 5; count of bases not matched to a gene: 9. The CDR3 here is CASSLEQGARNEKLFF. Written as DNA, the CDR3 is TGTGCCAGCAGCTTGGAACAGGGGGCACGGAATGAAAAACTGTTTTTT.

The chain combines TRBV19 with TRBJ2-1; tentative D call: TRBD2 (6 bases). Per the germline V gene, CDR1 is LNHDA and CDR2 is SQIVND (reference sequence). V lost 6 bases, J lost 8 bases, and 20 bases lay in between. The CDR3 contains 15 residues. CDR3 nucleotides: TGTGCCAGTAGCCCACTTACGGGGGAGTCCCATGAGCAGTTCTTC. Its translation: CASSPLTGESHEQFF.

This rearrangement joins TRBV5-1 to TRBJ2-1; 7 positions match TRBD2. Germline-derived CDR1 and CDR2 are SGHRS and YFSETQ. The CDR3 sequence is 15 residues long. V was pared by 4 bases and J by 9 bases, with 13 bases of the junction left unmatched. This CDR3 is CASSPGGSDTGEQFF. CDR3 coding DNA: TGCGCCAGCAGCCCCGGGGGGTCGGATACGGGTGAGCAGTTCTTC.

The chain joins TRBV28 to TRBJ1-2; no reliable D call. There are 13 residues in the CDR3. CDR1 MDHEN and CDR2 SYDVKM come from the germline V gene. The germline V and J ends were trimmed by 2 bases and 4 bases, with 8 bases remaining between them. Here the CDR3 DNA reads TGTGCCAGCAGTTTAGACAACTTCTATGGCTACACCTTC. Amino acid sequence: CASSLDNFYGYTF.

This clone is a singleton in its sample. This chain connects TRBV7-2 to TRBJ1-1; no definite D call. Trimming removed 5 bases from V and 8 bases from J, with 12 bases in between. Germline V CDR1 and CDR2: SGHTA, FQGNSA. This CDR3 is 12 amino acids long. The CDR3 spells CASSPAGGEAFF. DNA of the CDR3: TGTGCCAGCAGCCCAGCAGGAGGGGAAGCTTTCTTT.

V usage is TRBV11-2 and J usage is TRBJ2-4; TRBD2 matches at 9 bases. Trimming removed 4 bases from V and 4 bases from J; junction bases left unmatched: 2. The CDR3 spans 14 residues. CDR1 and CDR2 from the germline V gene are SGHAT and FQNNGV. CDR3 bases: TGTGCCAGCAGCTCGCTAGCGGGAAAAAACATTCAGTACTTC. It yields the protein CASSSLAGKNIQYF.